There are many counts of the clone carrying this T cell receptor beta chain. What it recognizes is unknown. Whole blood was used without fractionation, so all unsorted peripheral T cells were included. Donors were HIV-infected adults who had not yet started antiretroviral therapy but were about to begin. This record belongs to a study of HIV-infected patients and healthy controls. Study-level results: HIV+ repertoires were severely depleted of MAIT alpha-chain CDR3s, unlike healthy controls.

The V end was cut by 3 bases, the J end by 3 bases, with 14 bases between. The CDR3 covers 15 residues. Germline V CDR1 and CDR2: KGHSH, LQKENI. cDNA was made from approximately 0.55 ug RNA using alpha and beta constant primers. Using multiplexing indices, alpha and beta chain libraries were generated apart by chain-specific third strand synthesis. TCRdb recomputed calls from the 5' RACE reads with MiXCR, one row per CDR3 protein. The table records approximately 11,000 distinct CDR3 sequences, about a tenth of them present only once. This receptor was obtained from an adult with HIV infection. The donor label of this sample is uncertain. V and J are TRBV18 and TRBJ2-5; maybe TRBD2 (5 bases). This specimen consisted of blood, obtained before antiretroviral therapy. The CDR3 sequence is CASSPNEGGEETQYF. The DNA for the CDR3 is TGTGCCAGCTCACCCAACGAGGGCGGTGAAGAGACCCAGTACTTC. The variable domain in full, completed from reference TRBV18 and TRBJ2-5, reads NAGVMQNPRHLVRRRGQEARLRCSPMKGHSHVYWYRQLPEEGLKFMVYLQKENIIDESGMPKERFSAEFPKEGPSILRIQQVVRGDSAAYFCASSPNEGGEETQYFGPGTRLLVL.